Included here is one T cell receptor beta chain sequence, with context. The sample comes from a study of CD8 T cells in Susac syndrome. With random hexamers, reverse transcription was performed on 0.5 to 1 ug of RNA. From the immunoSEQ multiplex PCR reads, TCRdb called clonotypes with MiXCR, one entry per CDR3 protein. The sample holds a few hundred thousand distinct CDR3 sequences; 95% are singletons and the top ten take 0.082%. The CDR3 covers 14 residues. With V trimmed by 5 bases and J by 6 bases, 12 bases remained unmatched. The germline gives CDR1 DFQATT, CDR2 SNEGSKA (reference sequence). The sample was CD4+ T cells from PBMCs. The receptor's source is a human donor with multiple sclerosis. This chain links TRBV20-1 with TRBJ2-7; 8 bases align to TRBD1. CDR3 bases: TGCAGTGCTGGGACAGGCCGACTCTACGGCGAGCAGTACTTC. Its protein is CSAGTGRLYGEQYF.